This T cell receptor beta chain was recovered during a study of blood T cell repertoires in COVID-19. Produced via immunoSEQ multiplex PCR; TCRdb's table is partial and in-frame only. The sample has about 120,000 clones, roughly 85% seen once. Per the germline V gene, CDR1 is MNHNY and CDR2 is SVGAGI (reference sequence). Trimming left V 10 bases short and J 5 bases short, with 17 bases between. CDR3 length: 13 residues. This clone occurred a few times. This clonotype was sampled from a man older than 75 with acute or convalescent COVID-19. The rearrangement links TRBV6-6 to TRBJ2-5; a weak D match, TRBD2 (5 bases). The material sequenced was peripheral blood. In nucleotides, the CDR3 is TGTGCCACTGGAGGCAGATGGTTGGAGACCCAGTACTTC. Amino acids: CATGGRWLETQYF.